This passage covers 8 T cell receptor beta chains from one sample sequenced in a study of T cells in localized non-small cell lung cancer. Generated by immunoSEQ multiplex PCR, the TCRdb table keeps only in-frame clones and is missing some. The repertoire holds about 2,300 clones, with about 24% as singletons. The material sequenced was lung tumor tissue, taken before any cancer treatment. The receptors stem from a woman aged 35 to 70 with stage II squamous cell lung carcinoma.

This chain joins TRBV29-1 and TRBJ2-3, with D possibly TRBD2 on 5 matching bases. V was cut by 7 bases and J by 4 bases, with 18 bases left in between. Germline CDR1 reads SQVTM; CDR2 reads ANQGSEA. The CDR3 covers 14 residues. CDR3 region: CSALWLASADTQYF. The DNA for the CDR3 is TGCAGCGCTTTGTGGCTAGCAAGCGCAGATACGCAGTATTTT.

The rearrangement uses TRBV15 and TRBJ1-1; no firm D call. V gave up 4 bases and J gave up 1 base, with 10 bases separating them. Germline loops: CDR1 LNHNV, CDR2 YYDKDF (reference sequence). The CDR3 consists of 14 residues. As DNA, the CDR3 is TGTGCCACCAGCAACATGTGGGGGAACACTGAAGCTTTCTTT. Its translation is CATSNMWGNTEAFF.

This clone came up a few times. In DNA form, the CDR3 reads TGTGCCAGCAGCCCTACCTCGGGGCTCGGGGAGCTGTTTTTT. Translated: CASSPTSGLGELFF. The rearrangement links TRBV7-6 to TRBJ2-2, with D perhaps assigned TRBD1 or TRBD2 (5 bases each). Looked up from germline, CDR1 is SGHVS and CDR2 is FNYEAQ. Trimming removed 5 bases at V and 7 bases at J, with 14 bases between. The CDR3 sequence is 14 residues long.

This clone was detected a few times. The V call is TRBV5-1, the J call TRBJ2-2, with unresolved D. The CDR3 contains 14 residues. The germline V gene has CDR1 SGHRS and CDR2 YFSETQ. The germline V and J ends were trimmed by 2 bases and 5 bases, with 10 bases remaining between them. CDR3 bases: TGCGCCAGCAGCTTTGACCTAACGACCGGGGAGCTGTTTTTT. Translated: CASSFDLTTGELFF.

The chain employs TRBV6-8 and TRBJ1-2, with no clear D. Between the trimmed V and J ends, which lost 2 bases and 2 bases, there was a span of 6 bases. CDR3 length equals 13 residues. The V gene's germline CDR1 is MNHGY and CDR2 SAAAGT. In nucleotides, the CDR3 is TGTGCCAGCAGTTACGACCTAAACTATGGCTACACCTTC. The encoded protein is CASSYDLNYGYTF.

Judged by abundance, this clone is medium-sized. This chain connects TRBV23-1 to TRBJ1-1; no clear D gene. TRBV23-1 is reported as an ORF; its role is uncertain. The CDR3 is 13 residues long. V gave up 6 bases and J gave up 1 base, with 9 bases separating them. In DNA form, the CDR3 reads TGCGCCAGCAGCTCAGGCGAGAACACTGAAGCTTTCTTT. This gives the protein CASSSGENTEAFF.

This clone is medium-sized (0.01 to 0.1%) in the sample. V usage is TRBV6-8 and J usage is TRBJ1-1; 12 nucleotides align to TRBD1. In germline, CDR1 is MNHGY, CDR2 SAAAGT. Germline trimming cut 5 bases from V and 11 bases from J; bases unmatched to any gene: 6. CDR3 length equals 13 residues. The CDR3 region has the DNA TGTGCCAGCAGTACGGGACAGGGGGCGGTCGCTTTCTTT. Translating it yields CASSTGQGAVAFF.

V gene TRBV28 combines with J gene TRBJ1-4; 8 positions match TRBD1. J lost 3 bases, V lost 6 bases, and 3 bases had no gene match. CDR3 length equals 14 residues. Germline values: CDR1 MDHEN, CDR2 SYDVKM. CDR3 DNA sequence: TGTGCCAGCAGCCGACAGGGGCCTAATGAAAAACTGTTTTTT. It specifies CASSRQGPNEKLFF.